Below, one T cell receptor (beta chain) is given with its context. No antigen is known for it. This specimen belongs to a study of siplizumab effects on memory and regulatory T cells. The study's findings and limits: The majority of clones, roughly 80-95% of proliferating CD4+ or CD8+ clones, lacked an assignable naive or memory phenotype.

TCRdb's copy holds only in-frame clones and misses some; the assay was immunoSEQ multiplex PCR. The table includes about 97,000 clones, roughly nine tenths detected once. With 6 bases clipped from V and 2 bases from J, the junction kept 6 bases outside the gene matches. Looked up from germline, CDR1 is MRHNA and CDR2 is SNTAGT. The CDR3 length is 15 residues. This chain connects TRBV6-4 to TRBJ2-1; 8 nucleotides line up with TRBD1. The sample comprised CD4+ T cells sorted from blood. The clonotype was recovered from a human donor in good health. The CDR3 region is CASRRDRNTYNEQFF. The CDR3 region has the DNA TGTGCCAGCAGGAGGGACAGGAATACCTACAATGAGCAGTTCTTC.